At least ten counts were recorded for the clone carrying this TCR beta chain. What it recognizes is unknown. Researchers amplified the TCR beta CDR3 regions from RNA transcripts. The HTBI primer set was used in a first-round RT-PCR of the TCR CDR3. TCRdb re-called the multiplex PCR reads with MiXCR, one entry per CDR3 protein. This sample has around 250,000 distinct CDR3 sequences, with about 14% found just once. This specimen belongs to a study of T cells in Graves' hyperthyroidism and ophthalmopathy. Germline loops: CDR1 MNHEY, CDR2 SMNVEV (reference sequence). Trimming took off 3 bases at V and 0 bases at J, with 9 bases between the two ends. The CDR3 length is 15 residues. Findings of the study overall: The majority of expanded thyroid clonotypes above 0.001 also appeared in blood.

Newly diagnosed hyperthyroidism patients aged 18 to 65 years had disease lasting under 2 months. The specimen sequenced was blood. The chain has TRBV27 and TRBJ1-3; D gene unclear. The TCR comes from a middle-aged woman with Graves' hyperthyroidism that later progressed to Graves' ophthalmopathy. DNA of the CDR3: TGTGCCAGCAGTTTGACGGCAAACTCTGGAAACACCATATATTTT. Its protein product is CASSLTANSGNTIYF.